The table lists the clone carrying this T cell receptor beta chain with many counts. Antigen specificity is unknown. This CDR3 is built from 16 residues. V lost 1 base, J lost 9 bases, and 10 bases stayed unmatched. Germline assignment: CDR1 DFQATT and CDR2 SNEGSKA (reference sequence). This entry comes from a study of T cells in Graves' hyperthyroidism and ophthalmopathy. Notes on the study in general: Researchers found most expanded thyroid clonotypes above 0.001 in blood as well.

The CDR3 regions of TCR beta were amplified from RNA transcripts. The HTBI primer set served for first-round RT-PCR of the TCR CDR3. TCRdb processed the multiplex PCR reads anew with MiXCR; each CDR3 protein has one entry. This table has more than 450,000 distinct CDR3 sequences, nearly 20% appearing once. This chain links TRBV20-1 with TRBJ2-3, with 13 nucleotides matching TRBD2. Source material: blood. The clonotype comes from a man aged 40-49 years with Graves' ophthalmopathy. The CDR3 here is CSARGPGLAGSGTQYF. CDR3 nucleotide sequence: TGCAGTGCTAGAGGCCCGGGACTAGCGGGATCAGGAACGCAGTATTTT.